This TCR beta chain was captured in a study of PD-1 blockade in classical Hodgkin lymphoma. Notes on the study in general: Why repertoires differed is undefined; disease activity or prior therapy possibly contributed. At C4D1, TCR diversity had climbed significantly for CD4+ cells, though not for CD8+ cells. Complete responders' diversity at baseline resembled that of newly diagnosed patients.

V was trimmed by 0 bases and J by 8 bases, leaving 16 bases between them. The CDR3 has 15 residues. Looked up from germline, CDR1 is SGHDN and CDR2 is FVKESK. Time point of the sample: cycle 4 day 1 (C4D1), after 6 weeks of nivolumab. Every patient experienced relapse after autologous stem cell transplantation, and brentuximab vedotin exposure varied. Starting with thawed PBMCs, CD4+ T cells were purified by magnetic negative selection. Progressive disease, partial response or complete response was each patient's best response. On this clone itself: Antigen: not known.

Profiling relied on immunoSEQ multiplex PCR, and the TCRdb table lists in-frame clones only, not all of them. The sample lists 20,000 to 25,000 clones; roughly 76% were seen once. J is TRBJ1-1 and V is TRBV14; maybe TRBD1 (5 bases). The material sequenced was CD4+ T cells from blood, taken before the fourth cycle of nivolumab. This sequence was found in a human donor with classical Hodgkin lymphoma. The CDR3: CASSQDRVPGGEAFF. Written as DNA, the CDR3 is TGTGCCAGCAGCCAAGACCGGGTTCCCGGGGGAGAAGCTTTCTTT.